Presented here are 23 T cell receptor beta chains from one specimen sequenced in a study of blood T cell repertoires in COVID-19. Assay: immunoSEQ multiplex PCR; the TCRdb copy retains only in-frame clones and omits some. This sample has about 32,000 clones, with about 92% found just once. Sequencing was done on a sample of peripheral blood. Every receptor here comes from a male donor with active COVID-19.

This sequence joins TRBV3-1 (or the pseudogene TRBV3-2) and TRBJ1-1; D is possibly TRBD1 (5 bases). With 3 bases removed from V and 0 bases from J, the gap between germline ends came to 8 bases. CDR1 and CDR2 from the germline V gene are LGHDT and YNNKEL (reference sequence). This CDR3 is built from 14 residues. The CDR3 spells CASSQYRMNTEAFF. The DNA for the CDR3 is TGTGCCAGCAGCCAGTACAGGATGAACACTGAAGCTTTCTTT.

This sequence joins TRBV6-1 and TRBJ1-6; the D is unclear. Looked up from germline, CDR1 is MNHNS and CDR2 is SASEGT. V shed 3 bases and J shed 4 bases, with 13 bases lying between them. The CDR3 is 16 amino acids. CDR3 coding DNA: TGTGCCAGCAGTGATGGTTCAGGTCATTATAATTCACCCCTCCACTTT. Protein sequence: CASSDGSGHYNSPLHF.

The V and J genes are TRBV13 and TRBJ1-1; a weak D match, TRBD1 (6 bases). The CDR3 has 16 residues. The ends were cut back, 4 bases at V and 1 base at J, with 16 bases in the middle. Germline-derived CDR1 and CDR2 are PRHDT and FYEKMQ (reference sequence). The CDR3 DNA follows: TGTGCCAGCAGCTCCCCGCGAGGACAGACGAACACTGAAGCTTTCTTT. Translated, it gives CASSSPRGQTNTEAFF.

J is TRBJ1-2 and V is TRBV5-1; 8 nucleotides agree with TRBD1. With 4 bases clipped from V and 7 bases from J, the junction kept 9 bases outside the gene matches. Germline CDR1 reads SGHRS; CDR2 reads YFSETQ. There are 14 residues in the CDR3. CDR3 region: CASSPPGTGGGYTF. CDR3 bases: TGCGCCAGCAGCCCACCGGGGACAGGAGGTGGCTACACCTTC.

The genes are TRBV5-4 and TRBJ2-5; 8 bases agree with TRBD2. Germline-derived CDR1 and CDR2 are SGHNT and YYREEE (reference sequence). The length of the CDR3 is 15 residues. The V and J ends lost 4 bases and 1 base, in that order; junction bases with no gene match: 6. CDR3 coding DNA: TGTGCCAGCAGCAATAGGGGACTAGGCCAAGAGACCCAGTACTTC. Amino acid sequence: CASSNRGLGQETQYF.

The V gene is TRBV6-5, the J gene TRBJ1-2; TRBD1 aligns across 12 bases. With 3 bases clipped from V and 6 bases from J, the junction kept 5 bases outside the gene matches. Per germline, CDR1 MNHEY and CDR2 SVGAGI. The CDR3 spans 15 residues. CDR3 DNA: TGTGCCAGCAGTTATCCGGGACAGGGGGCTAATGGCTACACCTTC. It codes for CASSYPGQGANGYTF.

The genes are TRBV7-3 and TRBJ2-5, with D unclear. Per the germline V gene, CDR1 is SGHTA and CDR2 is FQGTGA. The CDR3 has 13 residues. V dropped 1 base and J dropped 3 bases, with 6 bases sitting between them. CDR3 sequence reads: CASSLSPKETQYF. CDR3 bases: TGTGCCAGCAGCTTAAGTCCCAAAGAGACCCAGTACTTC.

The CDR3 bases are TGTGCCAGTAGTAGGGACAGTCGTGGGGGTGAAGCTTTCTTT. Amino acids: CASSRDSRGGEAFF. The gene calls are TRBV19 and TRBJ1-1, with TRBD1 matching 7 bases. The CDR3 runs to 14 residues. Germline V gene sequence: CDR1 LNHDA, CDR2 SQIVND (reference sequence). After removal of 4 bases from V and 7 bases from J, the junction contained 9 bases not matched to a gene.

The chain employs TRBV2 and TRBJ1-1; D is possibly TRBD1 (5 bases). Trimming removed 6 bases at V and 3 bases at J, with 11 bases between. CDR1 is SNHLY, CDR2 FYNNEI, per germline. This CDR3 comprises 13 residues. CDR3 in amino acids: CASSEQVYTEAFF. The CDR3 region has the DNA TGTGCCAGCAGCGAACAGGTTTACACTGAAGCTTTCTTT.

This chain uses TRBV18 with TRBJ2-2; 7 positions match TRBD2. CDR1 and CDR2 (germline): KGHSH, LQKENI. The ends lost 0 bases at V and 1 base at J; junction bases unmatched: 8. The CDR3 is made up of 18 amino acids. CDR3 in amino acids: CASSPPNAAGVNTGELFF. The CDR3 DNA reads TGTGCCAGCTCACCACCCAACGCGGCGGGGGTGAACACCGGGGAGCTGTTTTTT.

This chain uses TRBV15 with TRBJ1-1, with 8 bases that match TRBD1. J was trimmed by 5 bases and V by 0 bases; bases with no gene match: 14. Germline CDR1 LNHNV, CDR2 YYDKDF (reference sequence). The CDR3 loop spans 18 amino acids. CDR3 coding DNA: TGTGCCACCAGCAGAGAATCGGCCATGACAGGGGAATGGACTGAAGCTTTCTTT. Protein product: CATSRESAMTGEWTEAFF.

The chain couples TRBV4-2 to TRBJ1-4; a weak D match, TRBD1 (5 bases). Germline V gives CDR1 LGHNA, CDR2 YNFKEQ. The CDR3 is 14 residues long. Trimming took off 1 base at V and 8 bases at J, with 11 bases between the two ends. In nucleotides, the CDR3 is TGTGCCAGCAGCCAAGGGCAGGGTTGGGAAAAACTGTTTTTT. Translation: CASSQGQGWEKLFF.

CDR3 region: CASSIEGRVLVETQYF. The CDR3 nucleotides are TGTGCCAGTAGTATAGAGGGCCGCGTCCTTGTCGAGACCCAGTACTTC. This chain uses TRBV19 with TRBJ2-5; D is ambiguous. This CDR3 region has 16 residues. Trimming cost V 0 bases and J 5 bases, with 16 bases left between them. Per germline, CDR1 LNHDA and CDR2 SQIVND (reference sequence).

This rearrangement joins TRBV12-3 or TRBV12-4 to TRBJ1-2, with no clear D. This CDR3 region has 12 residues. The V end lost 6 bases, the J end lost 5 bases, and 10 bases lay between the germline ends. In DNA form, the CDR3 reads TGTGCCAGCAGCCAGGCACAATATGGCTACACCTTC. This translates into CASSQAQYGYTF.

This chain joins TRBV3-1 (or the pseudogene TRBV3-2) and TRBJ1-1; a possible D gene is TRBD1 (6 bases). Germline assignment: CDR1 LGHDT and CDR2 YNNKEL (reference sequence). This CDR3 is 13 amino acids long. V lost 3 bases, J lost 6 bases, and 11 bases lay in between. Here the CDR3 DNA reads TGTGCCAGCAGCCAGAGGGGGGGCGCTGAAGCTTTCTTT. It translates to CASSQRGGAEAFF.

In its sample, this clone was seen once. This chain joins TRBV7-2 and TRBJ2-6, with D unclear. The CDR3 covers 15 residues. V gave up 3 bases and J gave up 4 bases, with 10 bases separating them. Germline assignment: CDR1 SGHTA and CDR2 FQGNSA. The DNA of the CDR3 is TGTGCCAGCAGCTTCCAGGTGACAGGGGCCAACGTCCTGACTTTC. Translation: CASSFQVTGANVLTF.

This chain connects TRBV4-3 to TRBJ1-1; D is perhaps TRBD1 (5 bases). Germline V CDR1 and CDR2: LGHNA, YSLEER. CDR3 size: 18 residues. V dropped 0 bases and J dropped 1 base, with 18 bases sitting between them. In nucleotides, the CDR3 is TGCGCCAGCAGCCAAGATCTGTCCATCCGGGGGGAGAACACTGAAGCTTTCTTT. This sequence encodes CASSQDLSIRGENTEAFF.

The chain employs TRBV7-2 and TRBJ2-3; 7 nucleotides align to TRBD2. Germline loops: CDR1 SGHTA, CDR2 FQGNSA. V lost 2 bases, J lost 5 bases, and 1 base stayed unmatched. The CDR3 totals 13 residues. CDR3 nucleotide sequence: TGTGCCAGCAGCTTATGGGGGGGAGATACGCAGTATTTT. This translates into CASSLWGGDTQYF.

The chain uses TRBV7-2 and TRBJ1-1, with TRBD1 as a possible D gene (5 bases). Germline V CDR1 and CDR2: SGHTA, FQGNSA. CDR3 length: 14 amino acids. Trimming pared 3 bases from V and 1 base from J, leaving 9 bases between. CDR3 sequence (DNA): TGTGCCAGCAGCTTCAACAGGCCGAACACTGAAGCTTTCTTT. Translated, it gives CASSFNRPNTEAFF.

This clone was detected once. The gene calls are TRBV18 and TRBJ2-3; 10 bases are a match to TRBD2. The CDR3 has 18 residues. Unmatched junction bases numbered 11, after V lost 1 base and J lost 4 bases. Germline values: CDR1 KGHSH, CDR2 LQKENI. The CDR3 reads CASSPRSSGGAFADTQYF. The CDR3 DNA is TGTGCCAGCTCACCACGTTCTAGCGGGGGAGCGTTCGCAGATACGCAGTATTTT.

J is TRBJ2-3 and V is TRBV19, with TRBD1 identical over 7 bases. The CDR3 covers 17 residues. The germline gives CDR1 LNHDA, CDR2 SQIVND (reference sequence). V was pared by 1 base and J by 7 bases, with 14 bases of the junction left unmatched. The CDR3 region is CASSIGLTGSNRNTQYF. The CDR3 DNA is TGTGCCAGTAGTATAGGCCTGACAGGGTCTAATCGGAATACGCAGTATTTT.

The chain has TRBV4-2 and TRBJ1-1, with D hard to call. There are 13 residues in the CDR3. V was shortened by 0 bases and J by 4 bases, with 6 bases between the two germline ends. Per the germline V gene, CDR1 is LGHNA and CDR2 is YNFKEQ. The CDR3 DNA sequence: TGTGCCAGCAGCCAAGAACGCGGCACTGAAGCTTTCTTT. Its translation: CASSQERGTEAFF.

The genes are TRBV7-2 and TRBJ1-1, with no clear D. Trimming left V 1 base short and J 1 base short, with 10 bases between. This CDR3 is built from 15 residues. The germline gives CDR1 SGHTA, CDR2 FQGNSA. The CDR3 sequence: CASSLGTLRNTEAFF. CDR3 sequence (DNA): TGTGCCAGCAGCTTAGGTACCCTTAGGAACACTGAAGCTTTCTTT.